These T cell receptor beta chains were read from a single sample in a study of cytotoxic CD8 clonotypes in ibrutinib-treated CLL. Sequencing used immunoSEQ multiplex PCR; TCRdb keeps in-frame clones, though not all of them. The sample lists about 270,000 clones; roughly four fifths were seen once. The sample was PBMCs, taken at disease progression, from a patient treated with ibrutinib. The receptors originated from a human donor with chronic lymphocytic leukemia. Each CDR3 is given with its conserved first and last residue. Fields, in order: D gene, clone size, J gene, V gene, CDR3 DNA, CDR3 protein. A D gene is named only where the DNA matches it firmly. Clone size, where shown, is once, few, many, or a class for clones that have expanded.

-,-,TRBJ2-3,TRBV27,TGTGCCAGCAGTCTCCAGACAGGCACAGATACGCAGTATTTT,CASSLQTGTDTQYF
TRBD2,-,TRBJ2-7,TRBV11-2,TGTGCCAGCAGCCTGACTAGCGGAAACTCCTACGAGCAGTACTTC,CASSLTSGNSYEQYF
-,-,TRBJ2-3,TRBV9,TGTGCCAGCACGCGGACCCCCGGAGATACGCAGTATTTT,CASTRTPGDTQYF
TRBD1,-,TRBJ2-1,TRBV29-1,TGCAGCGTTTGGACAGGGTACAATGAGCAGTTCTTC,CSVWTGYNEQFF
-,-,TRBJ1-5,TRBV6-5,TGTGCCAGCAGAGGGGGGGCGCGGGCGCCCCAGCATTTT,CASRGGARAPQHF
-,-,TRBJ2-3,TRBV7-2,TGTGCCAGCAGCGAACGGGGCGTAGCAGGGCAAGGAGATACGCAGTATTTT,CASSERGVAGQGDTQYF
TRBD1,once,TRBJ2-7,TRBV27,TGTGCCACCAACAGGGGCCACGAGCAGTACTTC,CATNRGHEQYF
-,-,TRBJ2-7,TRBV7-9,TGTGCCAGCAGCTTAGGTTCCAGGGAATCCAACGAGCAGTACTTC,CASSLGSRESNEQYF
-,-,TRBJ2-7,TRBV28,TGTGCCAGCAGTTTCCGGGGAGTCTACGAGCAGTACTTC,CASSFRGVYEQYF
-,-,TRBJ2-7,TRBV6-1,TGTGCCAGCAGTGAGACAGGAATCTCCTACGAGCAGTACTTC,CASSETGISYEQYF
-,-,TRBJ2-7,TRBV18,TGTGCCAGCTCACCAATCGAGGGCGAGCAGTACTTC,CASSPIEGEQYF
-,few,TRBJ1-5,TRBV5-4,TGTGCCAGCAGCTTGGGTGTCTACAATCAGCCCCAGCATTTT,CASSLGVYNQPQHF
TRBD1,few,TRBJ2-7,TRBV5-1,TGCGCCAGCAGCTCCCACGGGACAGGGGGCTACGAGCAGTACTTC,CASSSHGTGGYEQYF
TRBD1,-,TRBJ2-7,TRBV4-1,TGCGCCAGCAGCCACGGACAGGGACCTAGCTACGAGCAGTACTTC,CASSHGQGPSYEQYF
TRBD2,few,TRBJ2-7,TRBV11-2,TGTGCCAGCAGCTTAAGGTTTAGTGGGACTAGCGACTACGAGCAGTACTTC,CASSLRFSGTSDYEQYF
-,-,TRBJ2-7,TRBV4-1,TGCGCCAGCAGCCAAGAGGGTGGTGGGTCCCACGAGCAGTACTTC,CASSQEGGGSHEQYF
-,-,TRBJ1-2,TRBV27,TGTGCCAGCAGTTTAAGGATTGACTATGGCTACACCTTC,CASSLRIDYGYTF
-,-,TRBJ2-3,TRBV18,TGTGCCAGCTCACGACTCACAGATACGCAGTATTTT,CASSRLTDTQYF
-,-,TRBJ2-7,TRBV27,TGTGCCAGCAGTTTTATGAGGGATCGTTTTTACGAGCAGTACTTC,CASSFMRDRFYEQYF
-,once,TRBJ2-7,TRBV9,TGTGCCAGCAGCGTAGCTTTCGGGGTAGGGGCCGAGCAGTACTTC,CASSVAFGVGAEQYF
-,-,TRBJ2-2,TRBV7-6,TGTGCCAGCAGCTTAGCCCCGAACACCGGGGAGCTGTTTTTT,CASSLAPNTGELFF
TRBD2,-,TRBJ2-1,TRBV7-3,TGTGCCAGCAGCCAAGCGGGAGGTAATGAGCAGTTCTTC,CASSQAGGNEQFF
-,few,TRBJ2-2,TRBV2,TGTGCCAGCAGTCCATCAGGGTTATACACCGGGGAGCTGTTTTTT,CASSPSGLYTGELFF